This T cell receptor beta chain was sequenced for a study of neurological immune-mediated disorders. This CDR3 is built from 17 residues. Germline assignment: CDR1 DFQATT and CDR2 SNEGSKA (reference sequence). J lost 0 bases, V lost 4 bases, and 7 bases had no gene match. At least ten counts were recorded for this clonotype. This sample's time point: technical triplicate 3. The output of every sequencing run, over 180 million TCR-beta sequences, came from 15-18 subjects. TCRdb re-called the 5' RACE reads through MiXCR, storing one row per CDR3 protein. The data hold some 48,000 distinct CDR3 sequences, with around a fifth observed a single time.

The chain combines TRBV20-1 with TRBJ2-3, with 13 bases matching TRBD2. Specimen: PBMCs. This receptor was identified in a man aged 60 to 75 with HTLV-1-associated myelopathy (HAM/TSP). CDR3 nucleotides: TGCAGTGCTATTACTAGCGGGAGGGCCTCTAGCACAGATACGCAGTATTTT. Translation gives CSAITSGRASSTDTQYF.